Listed here is a single TCR beta chain. Per germline, CDR1 SGHTA and CDR2 FQGNSA. CDR3 size: 14 residues. V was trimmed by 0 bases and J by 5 bases, leaving 9 bases between them. This entry belongs to a study of blood T cell repertoires in COVID-19. Sequencing was performed with immunoSEQ multiplex PCR; in TCRdb, only in-frame clones are kept and a portion is missing. The sample has about 480,000 clones; roughly 90% are singletons. The material sequenced was PBMCs or T cells enriched from blood (not recorded which). This sequence joins TRBV7-2 and TRBJ2-3; D not certain. The TCR originated in a woman in her 40s who had recovered from COVID-19. The CDR3 is CASSLARSLDTQYF. CDR3 in DNA: TGTGCCAGCAGCTTAGCTAGGAGCTTAGATACGCAGTATTTT.